These T cell receptor beta chains were read from a single sample in a study of identifying expanded T cells in peripheral blood. The protocol was immunoSEQ multiplex PCR, while the TCRdb copy is restricted to in-frame clones and leaves out a portion. This table has tens of thousands of clones, less than 90% appearing once. Sample: blood. The receptors come from a person between 18 and 70 years old in good health. The CDR3 runs from the conserved cysteine through the conserved F or W. A D gene is named only where the DNA matches it firmly. Not every row has a clone size; where given, it reads once, few, many or a size class.

V gene	D gene	J gene	clone size	CDR3 DNA	CDR3 protein
TRBV28	TRBD2	TRBJ2-7	.	TGTGCCAGCAGTTTATTGGCTAGCGGGAAGTACGAGCAGTACTTC	CASSLLASGKYEQYF
TRBV13	.	TRBJ2-3	.	TGTGCCAGCAGCGAGGGCCGGGGCACAGATACGCAGTATTTT	CASSEGRGTDTQYF
TRBV25-1	TRBD1	TRBJ1-4	.	TGTGCCAGCAGTGATCGGACAGGCGTGGAAAAACTGTTTTTT	CASSDRTGVEKLFF
TRBV5-1	.	TRBJ2-1	.	TGCGCCAGCAGTGGGAGGCGGGCCTCCTACAATGAGCAGTTCTTC	CASSGRRASYNEQFF
TRBV9	.	TRBJ2-3	.	TGTGCCAGCAGCGTATCGGGGGTTCAGGCAGATACGCAGTATTTT	CASSVSGVQADTQYF
TRBV28	TRBD2	TRBJ2-7	.	TGTGCCAGCAGGTTAGCGGGAGGGTTGGACGAGCAGTACTTC	CASRLAGGLDEQYF
TRBV6-5	.	TRBJ2-1	.	TGTGCCAGCAAGGGAGACGCAGGGGTGGATGAGCAGTTCTTC	CASKGDAGVDEQFF
TRBV10-3	TRBD1	TRBJ2-5	.	TGTGCCATCAGCCCAGCCCGGGACAGGGTTGCGGAGACCCAGTACTTC	CAISPARDRVAETQYF
TRBV19	.	TRBJ2-5	.	TGTGCCAGTAGTAGGAGGATCTGGGTCGAAAGAACGCAAGAGACCCAGTACTTC	CASSRRIWVERTQETQYF
TRBV19	TRBD1	TRBJ1-4	.	TGTGCCAGTAGTGCGACAGGGTCGGGTAATGAAAAACTGTTTTTT	CASSATGSGNEKLFF
TRBV19	TRBD1	TRBJ2-1	.	TGTGCCAGTAACCCCGGGACAGGGTCCTACAATGAGCAGTTCTTC	CASNPGTGSYNEQFF
TRBV19	.	TRBJ1-2	few	TGTGCCAGTAGTATTGGGGAACGACAGCCCTACTCCTTC	CASSIGERQPYSF
TRBV5-1	TRBD2	TRBJ2-1	.	TGCGCCAGCAGCTTGGCCGCTAGCGGGAGAGACAATGAGCAGTTCTTC	CASSLAASGRDNEQFF
TRBV11-2	TRBD1	TRBJ1-2	.	TGTGCCAGCAGCTTAGATCTGACAGGGGGACTCGGAATGGGCTACACCTTC	CASSLDLTGGLGMGYTF
TRBV4-3	TRBD1	TRBJ2-5	.	TGCGCCAGCAGCCAAGATCTCGGGACAGGGGGGGAGACCCAGTACTTC	CASSQDLGTGGETQYF
TRBV7-9	TRBD1	TRBJ1-5	few	TGTGCCAGCAGCCCAGGACAGGGGGCCGTGGCCCAGCATTTT	CASSPGQGAVAQHF
TRBV11-2	TRBD2	TRBJ2-2	few	TGTGCCAGCAGACCTGCTAGCGGGAGGGCCACCGGGGAGCTGTTTTTT	CASRPASGRATGELFF
TRBV7-2	TRBD2	TRBJ2-5	.	TGTGCCAGCAGCCGACTAGCGGCTCGGGGGACCCAGTACTTC	CASSRLAARGTQYF
TRBV28	.	TRBJ1-2	few	TGTGCCAGCAGTTTGGGGAGATCTAACTATGGCTACACCTTC	CASSLGRSNYGYTF
TRBV15	.	TRBJ2-3	.	TGTGCCACCAGTAAGGGAGTTAGCACAGATACGCAGTATTTT	CATSKGVSTDTQYF
TRBV6-1	.	TRBJ1-5	.	TGTGCCAGCAGTGATTCAGGGAGCAATCAGCCCCAGCATTTT	CASSDSGSNQPQHF
TRBV7-9	.	TRBJ1-5	.	TGTGCCAGCAGCCCCCAGGGGTGGCAGCCCCAGCATTTT	CASSPQGWQPQHF
TRBV25-1	TRBD1	TRBJ2-4	.	TGTGCCAGCCTAGGGACAGGGAAAAACATTCAGTACTTC	CASLGTGKNIQYF
TRBV6-5	.	TRBJ1-5	few	TGTGCCAGCAGAATGACAGCAAATCAGCCCCAGCATTTT	CASRMTANQPQHF
TRBV4-3	.	TRBJ2-1	.	TGCGCCAGCAGCCAAGATTTGGGGGGCTACTACAATGAGCAGTTCTTC	CASSQDLGGYYNEQFF
TRBV5-4	.	TRBJ2-3	.	TGTGCCAGCAGCTATCAGGAGGCAGATACGCAGTATTTT	CASSYQEADTQYF
TRBV5-6	.	TRBJ2-7	.	TGTGCCAGCAGCTTGGCGGGTCTCACTACCCACGAGCAGTACTTC	CASSLAGLTTHEQYF
TRBV5-1	.	TRBJ2-3	.	TGCGCCAGCAGCTTGGCTGGGCTAGCAGATACGCAGTATTTT	CASSLAGLADTQYF
TRBV28	.	TRBJ1-5	once	TGTGCCAGCAGGACGCCAAGGGTGGGCGGACAGCCCCAGCATTTT	CASRTPRVGGQPQHF
TRBV19	.	TRBJ1-3	.	TGTGCCAGTAGTATCGGGATTATTGGAAACACCATATATTTT	CASSIGIIGNTIYF
TRBV28	.	TRBJ1-5	.	TGTGCCAGCAGTCAAGGCTATAGCAATCAGCCCCAGCATTTT	CASSQGYSNQPQHF
TRBV20-1	.	TRBJ2-3	.	TGCAGTGCTACAGTAGATACGCAGTATTTT	CSATVDTQYF
TRBV7-3	TRBD2	TRBJ2-5	.	TGTGCCAGCAGCCCAACTGGACTAGCGGGAAACCAAGAGACCCAGTACTTC	CASSPTGLAGNQETQYF